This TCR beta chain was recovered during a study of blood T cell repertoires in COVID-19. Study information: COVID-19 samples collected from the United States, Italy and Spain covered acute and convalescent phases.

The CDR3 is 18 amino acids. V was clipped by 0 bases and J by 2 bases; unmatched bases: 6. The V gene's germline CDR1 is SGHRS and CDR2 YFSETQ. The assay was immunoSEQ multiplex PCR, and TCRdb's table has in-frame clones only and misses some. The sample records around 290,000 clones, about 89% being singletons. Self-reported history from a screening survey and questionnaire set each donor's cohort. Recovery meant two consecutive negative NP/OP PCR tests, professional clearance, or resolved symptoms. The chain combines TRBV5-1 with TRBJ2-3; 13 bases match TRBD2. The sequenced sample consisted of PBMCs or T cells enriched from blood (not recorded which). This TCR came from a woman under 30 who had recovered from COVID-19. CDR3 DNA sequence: TGCGCCAGCAGCTTGGGGCCGGGGACTAGCGGGATCACAGATACGCAGTATTTT. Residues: CASSLGPGTSGITDTQYF.